The 24 T cell receptor beta chains given below trace back to one sample, sequenced in a study of a mutant IDH1 vaccine in newly diagnosed glioma (dated by TCRdb to the early 2020s). Libraries were made using the immunoSEQ multiplex PCR assay. Held by TCRdb, this immuneACCESS table contains in-frame sequences only and omits some clones. Under half of the omission traces to an unresolved V gene where checked; the cause of the rest is unknown. This sample lists around 26,000 clones; approximately 80% were detected once. The ten largest clonotypes hold approximately 15% of the sample. Which antigens these TCRs recognize remains unknown. Taken with the paper, the label for time point translates to: week 23, last vaccination. Each vaccine dose was 300 ug of a 20-mer mutant IDH1 peptide in Montanide, given subcutaneously with topical imiquimod. This specimen was PBMCs, taken from a glioma patient whose treatment included an IDH1 peptide vaccine. These receptors were obtained from a woman younger than 45 with glioma.

The gene calls are TRBV29-1 and TRBJ2-3; the match to TRBD1 covers 8 bases. V was pared by 4 bases and J by 0 bases, with 15 bases of the junction left unmatched. This CDR3 region has 18 residues. Germline V gene sequence: CDR1 SQVTM, CDR2 ANQGSEA. The CDR3 loop is CSVGPGQDAGRSTDTQYF. The CDR3 coding sequence is TGCAGCGTTGGTCCGGGACAGGACGCCGGGCGGAGCACAGATACGCAGTATTTT.

The CDR3 loop reads CASSFRADSGNTIYF. For the CDR3, the DNA is TGTGCCAGCAGCTTCCGTGCGGACTCTGGAAACACCATATATTTT. V is TRBV7-9 and J is TRBJ1-3; D gene uncertain. CDR1 is SEHNR and CDR2 is FQNEAQ in the germline V gene (reference sequence). CDR3 length: 15 amino acids. V dropped 3 bases and J dropped 0 bases, with 9 bases sitting between them.

The genes are TRBV7-8 and TRBJ1-2, with D tentatively TRBD1 (5 bases). This CDR3 region has 17 residues. Germline V gene data show CDR1 as SGHVS and CDR2 as FQNEAQ. Trimming stripped 7 bases from V and 2 bases from J, with 23 bases between. CDR3 sequence (DNA): TGTGCCAGCACCCCCGGAGGTGTGGGAGGGGTCAACTATGGCTACACCTTC. This encodes CASTPGGVGGVNYGYTF.

The V and J genes are TRBV30 and TRBJ1-3; TRBD1 matches 7 bases. The CDR3 consists of 13 residues. With V trimmed by 0 bases and J by 8 bases, 4 bases remained unmatched. In germline, CDR1 is GTSNPN, CDR2 SVGIG (reference sequence). CDR3 loop: CAWSVQGIDTIYF. CDR3 nucleotide sequence: TGTGCCTGGAGTGTACAGGGGATCGACACCATATATTTT.

This clone was observed a handful of times. The J gene is TRBJ1-1, the V gene TRBV25-1; D is unclear. The CDR3 length is 13 residues. In germline, CDR1 is MGHDK, CDR2 SYGVNS. The V and J ends lost 6 bases and 0 bases respectively, with 8 bases between them. This CDR3 is CASRSRLNTEAFF. The CDR3 nucleotides are TGTGCCAGCAGGTCCAGGCTGAACACTGAAGCTTTCTTT.

This chain links TRBV7-2 with TRBJ2-3; TRBD1 agrees at 8 bases. The CDR3 totals 15 residues. Trimming at V came to 1 base and at J to 5 bases, leaving 5 bases not matched to a gene. In germline, CDR1 is SGHTA, CDR2 FQGNSA. The CDR3 protein is CASSLGQGARDTQYF. CDR3 DNA: TGTGCCAGCAGCTTAGGGCAGGGGGCAAGAGATACGCAGTATTTT. The variable domain in full, completed from reference TRBV7-2 and TRBJ2-3, reads GAGVSQSPSNKVTEKGKDVELRCDPISGHTALYWYRQSLGQGLEFLIYFQGNSAPDKSGLPSDRFSAERTGGSVSTLTIQRTQQEDSAVYLCASSLGQGARDTQYFGPGTRLTVL.

The chain uses TRBV5-1 and TRBJ2-3; the D gene is possibly TRBD1 (5 bases). The CDR3 covers 15 residues. Germline CDR1 and CDR2: SGHRS and YFSETQ. With 7 bases removed from V and 4 bases from J, the gap between germline ends came to 19 bases. The CDR3 region is CASLVADTLSDTQYF. The CDR3 DNA reads as TGCGCCAGCCTCGTCGCGGACACTCTCTCAGATACGCAGTATTTT.

The V and J genes are TRBV4-3 and TRBJ1-6; D is perhaps TRBD1 (6 bases). Germline CDR1 and CDR2: LGHNA and YSLEER. This CDR3 contains 14 residues. The V end was cut by 2 bases, the J end by 9 bases, with 11 bases between. Here the CDR3 DNA reads TGCGCCAGCAGCCAATTCAGGGGAAGTTCACCCCTCCACTTT. It encodes CASSQFRGSSPLHF.

The rearrangement joins TRBV7-9 to TRBJ2-3; D is unresolved. The CDR3 covers 12 residues. V shed 6 bases and J shed 2 bases, with 6 bases lying between them. Germline lookup yields CDR1 SEHNR and CDR2 FQNEAQ (reference sequence). The CDR3 is CASSWDTDTQYF. CDR3 DNA sequence: TGTGCCAGCAGTTGGGACACAGATACGCAGTATTTT. Variable domain in full (rest from reference TRBV7-9 and TRBJ2-3): DTGVSQNPRHKITKRGQNVTFRCDPISEHNRLYWYRQTLGQGPEFLTYFQNEAQLEKSRLLSDRFSAERPKGSFSTLEIQRTEQGDSAMYLCASSWDTDTQYFGPGTRLTVL.

The CDR3 region is CASSLAGGHTGELFF. Written as DNA, the CDR3 is TGTGCCAGCAGTTTAGCGGGGGGGCACACCGGGGAGCTGTTTTTT. This chain links TRBV2 with TRBJ2-2; 11 nucleotides align to TRBD2. Trimming took 5 bases from V and 3 from J; bases not matched to a gene: 2. Germline-derived CDR1 and CDR2 are SNHLY and FYNNEI. This CDR3 contains 15 residues.

The genes are TRBV7-8 and TRBJ1-2; D is ambiguous. The CDR3 is made up of 15 amino acids. Germline CDR1 and CDR2: SGHVS and FQNEAQ. V lost 5 bases, J lost 4 bases, and 17 bases lay in between. The CDR3 nucleotides read TGTGCCAGCAGCAGCCGCACCCTATCGGGCTATGGCTACACCTTC. Amino acids: CASSSRTLSGYGYTF.

CDR3 region: CASSLAPAGAREQYF. The CDR3 DNA is TGCGCCAGCAGCTTGGCCCCAGCGGGGGCCCGCGAGCAGTACTTC. V and J are TRBV5-1 and TRBJ2-7, with 8 positions matching TRBD2. The CDR3 is made up of 15 amino acids. Trimming cost V 0 bases and J 6 bases; bases outside gene matches: 8. Germline V gene lookup returns CDR1 SGHRS and CDR2 YFSETQ.

This chain joins TRBV5-4 and TRBJ2-7; TRBD2 agrees at 10 bases. There are 14 residues in the CDR3. Germline V lookup: CDR1 SGHNT, CDR2 YYREEE (reference sequence). J was trimmed by 5 bases and V by 3 bases; bases with no gene match: 5. As DNA, the CDR3 is TGTGCCAGCAGCTCAGGACTAGCGGCCCACGAGCAGTACTTC. Translation gives CASSSGLAAHEQYF. The full variable domain, completed using reference TRBV5-4 and TRBJ2-7, is ETGVTQSPTHLIKTRGQQVTLRCSSQSGHNTVSWYQQALGQGPQFIFQYYREEENGRGNFPPRFSGLQFPNYSSELNVNALELDDSALYLCASSSGLAAHEQYFGPGTRLTVT.

The chain recombines TRBV30 with TRBJ1-6; D is perhaps TRBD1 (6 bases). From germline, CDR1 is GTSNPN and CDR2 SVGIG (reference sequence). V lost 2 bases to trimming and J lost 0 bases, with 17 bases between them. There are 18 residues in the CDR3. CDR3 sequence: CAWSKIRGGSSYNSPLHF. CDR3 nucleotides: TGTGCCTGGAGTAAAATCAGGGGCGGGAGCTCCTATAATTCACCCCTCCACTTT.

The gene calls are TRBV6-1 and TRBJ2-2; the D is unclear. The length of the CDR3 is 16 residues. With 2 bases removed from V and 6 bases from J, the gap between germline ends came to 16 bases. Germline loops: CDR1 MNHNS, CDR2 SASEGT. CDR3 coding DNA: TGTGCCAGCAGTGAAAGTTTAGGGTTAGTCGCCGGGGAGCTGTTTTTT. It yields the protein CASSESLGLVAGELFF.

The rearrangement uses TRBV6-1 and TRBJ1-2; the D is unclear. Germline V lookup: CDR1 MNHNS, CDR2 SASEGT. V lost 5 bases and J 2 bases, leaving 6 bases between the germline ends. There are 12 residues in the CDR3. DNA for the CDR3: TGTGCCAGCAGTTTCCAGAACTATGGCTACACCTTC. This sequence encodes CASSFQNYGYTF.

A few counts support this clone. V is TRBV5-1 and J is TRBJ2-2; TRBD1 might be the D (8 bases). The germline V gene has CDR1 SGHRS and CDR2 YFSETQ. CDR3 length: 14 amino acids. V gave up 3 bases and J gave up 7 bases, with 13 bases separating them. The CDR3 loop reads CASSSTGEGGELFF. The CDR3, as DNA: TGCGCCAGCAGCTCGACAGGGGAGGGCGGGGAGCTGTTTTTT.

This sequence joins TRBV27 and TRBJ2-2; no clear D. Per the germline V gene, CDR1 is MNHEY and CDR2 is SMNVEV (reference sequence). Between the trimmed V and J ends, which lost 7 bases and 3 bases, there was a span of 15 bases. CDR3 length: 15 residues. CDR3 nucleotide sequence: TGTGCCAGCACCACCACCCGACTCTACACCGGGGAGCTGTTTTTT. Translating it yields CASTTTRLYTGELFF.

V and J are TRBV5-6 and TRBJ2-3, with D hard to call. This CDR3 has 13 residues. The V and J ends lost 4 bases and 8 bases respectively, with 14 bases between them. CDR1 and CDR2 (germline): SGHDT, YYEEEE. The CDR3 coding sequence is TGTGCCAGCAGCCCTCCTACCCGGGTTACGCAGTATTTT. This translates into CASSPPTRVTQYF.

J is TRBJ2-3 and V is TRBV15; a weak D match, TRBD1 (6 bases). The V gene's germline CDR1 is LNHNV and CDR2 YYDKDF (reference sequence). Trimming cost V 5 bases and J 5 bases, with 11 bases left between them. This CDR3 comprises 13 residues. CDR3 loop: CATSSGVEDTQYF. CDR3 DNA sequence: TGTGCCACCAGCTCAGGGGTGGAAGATACGCAGTATTTT.

The rearrangement joins TRBV9 to TRBJ1-2; 8 nucleotides align to TRBD1. This CDR3 comprises 14 residues. The ends lost 1 base at V and 7 bases at J; junction bases unmatched: 6. The germline V gene encodes CDR1 SGDLS and CDR2 YYNGEE. The CDR3, as DNA: TGTGCCAGCAGCGTACCAGGGGGCGCGGGTGGCTACACCTTC. It specifies CASSVPGGAGGYTF.

This chain uses TRBV7-2 with TRBJ1-1; D is uncertain. The CDR3 is 16 amino acids. CDR1 and CDR2 (germline): SGHTA, FQGNSA. Trimming shortened V by 5 bases and J by 0 bases, and 16 bases separated the two germline ends. CDR3 sequence: CASSRFSRAMNTEAFF. Written as DNA, the CDR3 is TGTGCCAGCAGCCGCTTCTCTCGGGCCATGAACACTGAAGCTTTCTTT.

This clone was detected a few times. The chain combines TRBV18 with TRBJ1-5; D call uncertain. The germline V and J ends were trimmed by 3 bases and 2 bases, with 11 bases remaining between them. Germline V CDR1 and CDR2: KGHSH, LQKENI. This CDR3 contains 15 residues. CDR3 coding DNA: TGTGCCAGCTCACCTGGGAGGGTCGGCAATCAGCCCCAGCATTTT. It translates to CASSPGRVGNQPQHF.

V and J are TRBV2 and TRBJ1-2; no clear D gene. The germline gives CDR1 SNHLY, CDR2 FYNNEI. CDR3 length: 10 residues. Deletions cut 2 bases from V and 5 bases from J, with 0 bases between. The CDR3 loop reads CASSEYGYTF. The CDR3 nucleotides read TGTGCCAGCAGTGAATATGGCTACACCTTC.